These 23 T cell receptor beta chains were sequenced from one sample in a study of T cell repertoires and HLA-DP antigens. Produced via immunoSEQ multiplex PCR; TCRdb's table is partial and in-frame only. This sample yields 85,000 to 90,000 clones, of which about nine tenths are seen a single time; 1.5% to 2% belongs to the top ten. These receptors have no known antigen. The source material was CD4+ T cells from PBMCs. The receptors were gathered from a man in his fifties in good health and CMV-seronegative.

The chain employs TRBV23-1 and TRBJ2-7, with D perhaps being TRBD1 or TRBD2 (5 bases each). TRBV23-1 is placed among ORFs of uncertain function. The length of the CDR3 is 15 residues. V was shortened by 2 bases and J by 4 bases, with 15 bases between the two germline ends. Here the CDR3 DNA reads TGCGCCAGCAGTCAACCGGGACGGTGCTCGTACGAGCAGTACTTC. This gives the protein CASSQPGRCSYEQYF.

Written as DNA, the CDR3 is TGTGCTAGTGGTGCCGGGAGCTCTGGAAACACCATATATTTT. Its protein is CASGAGSSGNTIYF. The V and J genes are TRBV12-5 and TRBJ1-3; the D is unclear. The CDR3 length is 14 residues. Trimming shortened V by 5 bases and J by 0 bases, and 8 bases separated the two germline ends. The germline V gene has CDR1 LGHNT and CDR2 FRNRAP.

The chain employs TRBV5-4 and TRBJ2-1, with 11 bases lining up with TRBD2. The V and J ends lost 1 base and 5 bases, in that order; junction bases with no gene match: 5. Germline lookup yields CDR1 SGHNT and CDR2 YYREEE (reference sequence). The CDR3 contains 16 residues. The CDR3 loop is CASSLKLAGENNEQFF. The CDR3 DNA reads TGTGCCAGCAGCTTGAAACTAGCGGGAGAGAACAATGAGCAGTTCTTC. The full variable domain, completed using reference TRBV5-4 and TRBJ2-1, is ETGVTQSPTHLIKTRGQQVTLRCSSQSGHNTVSWYQQALGQGPQFIFQYYREEENGRGNFPPRFSGLQFPNYSSELNVNALELDDSALYLCASSLKLAGENNEQFFGPGTRLTVL.

This clone was seen a few times. This chain uses TRBV4-1 with TRBJ2-2; D is uncertain. There are 13 residues in the CDR3. Germline assignment: CDR1 MGHRA and CDR2 YSYEKL. Deletions cut 1 base from V and 6 bases from J, with 6 bases between. The CDR3 DNA reads as TGCGCCAGCAGCCAAGTTCCGTCCGGGGAGCTGTTTTTT. Amino acids: CASSQVPSGELFF.

The chain recombines TRBV6-5 with TRBJ2-1; perhaps TRBD1 as D (6 bases). The CDR3 runs 13 residues. The germline V gene has CDR1 MNHEY and CDR2 SVGAGI. Trimming stripped 5 bases from V and 4 bases from J, with 9 bases between. Here the CDR3 DNA reads TGTGCCAGCAGTAAACAGGGTTACAATGAGCAGTTCTTC. As protein: CASSKQGYNEQFF.

V and J are TRBV30 and TRBJ2-3, with 7 bases lining up with TRBD2. The germline V gene has CDR1 GTSNPN and CDR2 SVGIG (reference sequence). V shed 0 bases and J 1 base; nucleotides not matched to a gene: 4. This CDR3 has 15 amino acids. CDR3 in amino acids: CAWSVRGGGTDTQYF. In DNA, the CDR3 is TGTGCCTGGAGTGTACGTGGGGGGGGCACAGATACGCAGTATTTT.

This chain connects TRBV14 to TRBJ2-2; possible D gene TRBD2, 6 bases. The length of the CDR3 is 14 residues. Germline V gene lookup returns CDR1 SGHDN and CDR2 FVKESK. V was clipped by 3 bases and J by 11 bases, with 16 bases between them. DNA of the CDR3: TGTGCCAGCAGCCAGGGACTTAGCCACCGCGAGCTGTTTTTT. Residues: CASSQGLSHRELFF.

This clone was recorded a few times. The rearrangement links TRBV10-1 to TRBJ1-2, with D maybe TRBD1 (5 bases). V lost 3 bases, J lost 8 bases, and 10 bases lay in between. Germline V lookup: CDR1 WNHNN, CDR2 SYGVQD (reference sequence). CDR3 size: 12 residues. The CDR3 loop is CASSDRARGYTF. In DNA form, the CDR3 reads TGCGCCAGCAGTGACAGGGCTAGGGGCTACACCTTC.

The chain couples TRBV28 to TRBJ2-3; TRBD2 aligns across 7 bases. Trimming cost V 4 bases and J 5 bases; bases outside gene matches: 3. Per germline, CDR1 MDHEN and CDR2 SYDVKM. The CDR3 covers 13 residues. The CDR3 here is CASSSGGEDTQYF. CDR3 in DNA: TGTGCCAGCAGTTCGGGAGGTGAAGATACGCAGTATTTT.

Regarding this clone: This same CDR3 is encoded by further DNA sequences in the sample. The chain joins TRBV30 to TRBJ1-6; the D is unclear. The CDR3 extends over 14 amino acids. V lost 3 bases and J 0 bases, leaving 6 bases between the germline ends. Germline assignment: CDR1 GTSNPN and CDR2 SVGIG (reference sequence). CDR3 DNA sequence: TGTGCCTGGAGCCGGAGCTCCTATAATTCACCCCTCCACTTT. As protein: CAWSRSSYNSPLHF.

The chain uses TRBV7-8 and TRBJ2-3; TRBD2 is a possible D gene (7 bases). The CDR3 covers 12 residues. CDR1 and CDR2 (germline): SGHVS, FQNEAQ. Between the trimmed V and J ends, which lost 7 bases and 6 bases, there was a span of 11 bases. The DNA for the CDR3 is TGTGCCAGCAACGAGGGGGGGGATACGCAGTATTTT. Protein product: CASNEGGDTQYF. The variable domain in full, completed from reference TRBV7-8 and TRBJ2-3, reads GAGVSQSPRYKVAKRGQDVALRCDPISGHVSLFWYQQALGQGPEFLTYFQNEAQLDKSGLPSDRFFAERPEGSVSTLKIQRTQQEDSAVYLCASNEGGDTQYFGPGTRLTVL.

The gene calls are TRBV13 and TRBJ2-7; the D gene is possibly TRBD2 (5 bases). Trimming stripped 2 bases from V and 0 bases from J, with 8 bases between. The CDR3 covers 14 residues. The germline V gene has CDR1 PRHDT and CDR2 FYEKMQ (reference sequence). The CDR3 loop is CASSLRLSSYEQYF. In nucleotides, the CDR3 is TGTGCCAGCAGCTTACGACTAAGCTCCTACGAGCAGTACTTC.

About this clone: At one of its ends the junction is not consistent with the germline gene, which may arise from a read error. The gene calls are TRBV7-2 and TRBJ2-1, with 8 bases matching TRBD2. Germline CDR1 and CDR2: SGHTA and FQGNSA. The CDR3 covers 15 residues. CDR3 coding DNA: TGTGCCAGCAGCCTAGCGGGCAGCTCCTACAATGAGCAGTTCTTC. Translation: CASSLAGSSYNEQFF.

The rearrangement joins TRBV7-9 to TRBJ2-2; TRBD2 is a possible D gene (6 bases). The germline V gene encodes CDR1 SEHNR and CDR2 FQNEAQ (reference sequence). Trimming left V 9 bases short and J 5 bases short, with 10 bases between. The CDR3 contains 12 residues. CDR3 sequence: CASRRGTGELFF. The CDR3 DNA follows: TGTGCCAGTAGGAGGGGTACCGGGGAGCTGTTTTTT.

The rearrangement uses TRBV5-1 and TRBJ2-1; tentative D call: TRBD2 (6 bases). Germline values: CDR1 SGHRS, CDR2 YFSETQ. The V and J ends lost 2 bases and 6 bases respectively, with 6 bases between them. This CDR3 has 12 amino acids. Here the CDR3 reads CASSFGGNEQFF. The CDR3 region has the DNA TGCGCCAGCAGCTTCGGGGGCAATGAGCAGTTCTTC.

The chain combines TRBV30 with TRBJ2-5; 7 bases fit TRBD1. CDR1 GTSNPN and CDR2 SVGIG come from the germline V gene (reference sequence). Trimming at V came to 5 bases and at J to 4 bases, leaving 4 bases not matched to a gene. This CDR3 contains 12 residues. The CDR3 DNA reads TGTGCCTGGGGGGCAGGGGGAGAGACCCAGTACTTC. This gives the protein CAWGAGGETQYF. The full variable domain, its missing parts supplied by reference TRBV30 and TRBJ2-5, is SQTIHQWPATLVQPVGSPLSLECTVEGTSNPNLYWYRQAAGRGLQLLFYSVGIGQISSEVPQNLSASRPQDRQFILSSKKLLLSDSGFYLCAWGAGGETQYFGPGTRLLVL.

The rearrangement uses TRBV19 and TRBJ2-7; TRBD2 aligns across 8 bases. Germline V gives CDR1 LNHDA, CDR2 SQIVND (reference sequence). The J segment lost 1 base and the V segment lost 3 bases, leaving 2 bases of the junction unmatched. The CDR3 is 14 amino acids. The CDR3 sequence: CASSMASGSYEQYF. The CDR3 region has the DNA TGTGCCAGTAGTATGGCTAGCGGGTCCTACGAGCAGTACTTC.

This clone was found once. The chain is built from TRBV9 and TRBJ2-2; D is undetermined. Germline CDR1 reads SGDLS; CDR2 reads YYNGEE. The V gene lost 1 base and the J gene lost 5 bases, with 6 bases spanning the gap. The CDR3 length is 13 residues. DNA of the CDR3: TGTGCCAGCAGCGTAATAGGAACCGGGGAGCTGTTTTTT. Translated: CASSVIGTGELFF.

The chain has TRBV6-5 and TRBJ1-3; D call uncertain. CDR3 size: 14 residues. V lost 6 bases and J lost 3, with 12 bases in between. Germline V gene sequence: CDR1 MNHEY, CDR2 SVGAGI. This CDR3 reads CASSPTGNGNTIYF. Written as DNA, the CDR3 is TGTGCCAGCAGCCCGACGGGCAATGGAAACACCATATATTTT.

V is TRBV18 and J is TRBJ2-6, with a tentative D call TRBD1 (5 bases). Germline V gives CDR1 KGHSH, CDR2 LQKENI. The CDR3 consists of 16 residues. V was shortened by 0 bases and J by 0 bases, with 6 bases between the two germline ends. The CDR3 here is CASSPPTASGANVLTF. Here the CDR3 DNA reads TGTGCCAGCTCACCACCGACAGCCTCTGGGGCCAACGTCCTGACTTTC.

This chain joins TRBV19 and TRBJ2-7; D is unclear. From germline, CDR1 is LNHDA and CDR2 SQIVND (reference sequence). CDR3 length equals 14 residues. The V end lost 6 bases, the J end lost 0 bases, and 12 bases lay between the germline ends. This chain's CDR3 is CASRLGGSSYEQYF. Here the CDR3 DNA reads TGTGCCAGTAGGTTGGGCGGAAGCTCCTACGAGCAGTACTTC.

CDR3 sequence reads: CASRALNTIYF. CDR3 DNA: TGTGCCAGCCGAGCCCTCAACACCATATATTTT. The chain joins TRBV19 to TRBJ1-3; D gene uncertain. Germline CDR1 LNHDA, CDR2 SQIVND (reference sequence). This CDR3 has 11 amino acids. The V end was cut by 9 bases, the J end by 7 bases, with 10 bases between.

The chain uses TRBV6-5 and TRBJ1-2; TRBD1 might be the D (5 bases). Trimming took 2 bases from V and 6 from J, leaving 10 bases between them. CDR3 length: 13 residues. Germline CDR1 is MNHEY and CDR2 is SVGAGI. In nucleotides, the CDR3 is TGTGCCAGCAGTTACGAGGGGATGGATGGCTACACCTTC. Protein product: CASSYEGMDGYTF.